One and the same sample provided the 23 T cell receptor beta chains below, sequenced in a study of T cells in Graves' hyperthyroidism and ophthalmopathy. TCR beta CDR3 region amplification was performed from RNA transcripts. The HTBI primer set served for first-round RT-PCR of the TCR CDR3. MiXCR, run by TCRdb on the multiplex PCR reads, gives a single entry per CDR3 protein. The sample includes about 340,000 distinct CDR3 sequences, around a sixth of them seen just once. The sample taken for sequencing was blood. Receptors were obtained from a woman between 50 and 59 years old with Graves' hyperthyroidism.

The chain is built from TRBV29-1 and TRBJ2-1; TRBD2 matches at 7 bases. CDR3 length: 14 residues. J lost 3 bases, V lost 7 bases, and 9 bases had no gene match. Germline CDR1 is SQVTM and CDR2 is ANQGSEA. The chain's CDR3 is CSAASAGFYNEQFF. CDR3 nucleotides: TGCAGCGCCGCGTCAGCGGGGTTCTACAATGAGCAGTTCTTC.

This clonotype was seen a few times. The chain combines TRBV9 with TRBJ1-2; 7 nucleotides align to TRBD1. This CDR3 spans 15 amino acids. Germline CDR1 reads SGDLS; CDR2 reads YYNGEE. V was pared by 4 bases and J by 1 base, with 7 bases of the junction left unmatched. The CDR3 here is CASSPQGGNNYGYTF. The DNA of the CDR3 is TGTGCCAGCAGCCCCCAGGGGGGTAATAACTATGGCTACACCTTC.

This chain joins TRBV12-3 or TRBV12-4 and TRBJ2-3; 7 bases align to TRBD1. This CDR3 is built from 17 residues. The V gene end was trimmed by 5 bases and the J gene end by 0 bases; junction bases not matched to a gene: 11. The CDR3 DNA is TGTGCCAGCAGTATCAGGGTCGGGACAGTTAGCACAGATACGCAGTATTTT. Its protein product is CASSIRVGTVSTDTQYF.

This clonotype has just a few counts. V gene TRBV11-2 combines with J gene TRBJ2-7; D perhaps matches TRBD1 (6 bases). The V gene's germline CDR1 is SGHAT and CDR2 FQNNGV. This CDR3 is built from 14 residues. Between the trimmed V and J ends, which lost 0 bases and 4 bases, there was a span of 10 bases. CDR3 sequence reads: CASSLDGGWYEQYV. The DNA for the CDR3 is TGTGCCAGCAGCTTAGATGGGGGCTGGTACGAGCAGTACGTC.

This clonotype was recorded many times. V and J are TRBV28 and TRBJ2-1; the match to TRBD2 covers 8 bases. Unmatched junction bases numbered 6, after V lost 8 bases and J lost 0 bases. The length of the CDR3 is 15 residues. Germline V lookup: CDR1 MDHEN, CDR2 SYDVKM. DNA of the CDR3: TGTGCCAGCGGGCCTAGCGGGCCCTCCTACAATGAGCAGTTCTTC. It specifies CASGPSGPSYNEQFF.

Concerning this clonotype itself: This may stem from a read error, because a much larger clone lies one nucleotide away. J is TRBJ2-5 and V is TRBV2; unclear D gene. The CDR3 contains 14 residues. In germline, CDR1 is SNHLY, CDR2 FYNNEI. CDR3 in amino acids: CADTATHQQETRYF. CDR3 in DNA: TGTGCCGACACCGCCACACACCAACAAGAGACCCGGTACTTC.

With regard to this clonotype: With a much larger clone just one base away, this may be a read error. This chain links TRBV5-1 with TRBJ2-7, with TRBD1 as a possible D gene (6 bases). Germline V gives CDR1 SGHRS, CDR2 YFSETQ. The CDR3 spans 13 residues. The V end lost 4 bases, the J end lost 2 bases, and 10 bases lay between the germline ends. Written as DNA, the CDR3 is TGCGCCAGCAGCCCTAGGGACACCTACGAGCAGTACGTC. Amino acid sequence: CASSPRDTYEQYV.

This clonotype showed up many times. The chain combines TRBV27 with TRBJ2-7; D possibly corresponds to TRBD1 (5 bases). The V gene's germline CDR1 is MNHEY and CDR2 SMNVEV (reference sequence). This CDR3 contains 15 residues. The germline V and J ends were trimmed by 4 bases and 3 bases, with 16 bases remaining between them. The CDR3 DNA sequence: TGTGCCAGCAGTTATTCGGCAGGGAAAATCTACGAGCAGTACTTC. It translates to CASSYSAGKIYEQYF.

The sample holds a few counts of this clonotype. The V gene is TRBV12-3 or TRBV12-4, the J gene TRBJ2-2, with 7 nucleotides matching TRBD1. The CDR3 covers 16 residues. V was pared by 6 bases and J by 0 bases, with 7 bases of the junction left unmatched. The CDR3 here is CASSRLGQSNTGELFF. The CDR3 DNA sequence: TGTGCCAGCAGCCGCCTGGGACAGTCGAACACCGGGGAGCTGTTTTTT.

This clonotype was recorded at least ten times. The junction departs from the called germline gene at one end, perhaps through a read error. V usage is TRBV4-1 and J usage is TRBJ2-5; D is ambiguous. The germline V gene has CDR1 MGHRA and CDR2 YSYEKL. The CDR3 consists of 14 residues. This chain's CDR3 is CASSQDRGQETQYF. CDR3 DNA: TGTGCCAGCAGCCAAGATCGAGGACAAGAGACCCAGTACTTC.

This clonotype was detected many times. This chain uses TRBV18 with TRBJ1-1; the D gene is possibly TRBD1 (6 bases). The CDR3 length is 14 residues. Trimming left V 11 bases short and J 1 base short, with 17 bases between. Germline CDR1 reads KGHSH; CDR2 reads LQKENI. The CDR3 bases are TGTGCCGGAGAAAGACAGGAGCAGAACACTGAAGCTTTCTTT. The encoded protein is CAGERQEQNTEAFF.

The sample holds a few counts of this clonotype. The chain links TRBV6-1 to TRBJ2-3; TRBD2 agrees at 7 bases. The germline V gene has CDR1 MNHNS and CDR2 SASEGT. With 9 bases clipped from V and 2 bases from J, the junction kept 8 bases outside the gene matches. The CDR3 consists of 14 residues. CDR3 amino acids: CASGLAENTDTQYF. Here the CDR3 DNA reads TGTGCCAGTGGCCTAGCGGAGAACACAGATACGCAGTATTTT.

V is TRBV5-1 and J is TRBJ2-7; D unresolved. Between the trimmed V and J ends, which lost 2 bases and 4 bases, there was a span of 10 bases. Germline V gene sequence: CDR1 SGHRS, CDR2 YFSETQ. This CDR3 is 13 amino acids long. CDR3 amino acids: CASSFEGQYEQYF. The CDR3, as DNA: TGCGCCAGCAGCTTCGAAGGGCAATACGAGCAGTACTTC.

This clonotype was detected only a few times. This sequence joins TRBV2 and TRBJ2-4, with D unclear. The CDR3 has 14 residues. Germline V gene sequence: CDR1 SNHLY, CDR2 FYNNEI. V was shortened by 10 bases and J by 3 bases, with 16 bases between the two germline ends. The DNA of the CDR3 is TGTGCCATCCCTCTGGGCGGTGACAAAAACATTCAGTACTTC. Translated, it gives CAIPLGGDKNIQYF.

The chain recombines TRBV28 with TRBJ2-7; 7 bases align to TRBD1. Per germline, CDR1 MDHEN and CDR2 SYDVKM. With 6 bases clipped from V and 3 bases from J, the junction kept 11 bases outside the gene matches. The CDR3 covers 15 residues. CDR3 amino acids: CASRYGRQGVYEQYF. The CDR3 DNA follows: TGTGCCAGCAGATACGGTCGACAGGGTGTCTACGAGCAGTACTTC.

V is TRBV12-3 or TRBV12-4 and J is TRBJ2-2, with D unclear. Trimming took off 11 bases at V and 6 bases at J, with 19 bases between the two ends. The CDR3 runs 14 residues. The chain's CDR3 is CAGQNREGAGELFF. CDR3 bases: TGTGCCGGCCAGAACCGTGAAGGCGCCGGGGAGCTGTTTTTT.

V and J are TRBV18 and TRBJ2-5; the match to TRBD1 covers 11 bases. Trimming cost V 1 base and J 1 base; bases outside gene matches: 8. This CDR3 contains 18 residues. The V gene's germline CDR1 is KGHSH and CDR2 LQKENI. CDR3 residues: CASSPRDRGSLPQETQYF. Written as DNA, the CDR3 is TGTGCCAGCTCACCACGGGACAGGGGGTCACTCCCCCAAGAGACCCAGTACTTC.

This clonotype was detected ten times or more. The DNA for the CDR3 is TGTGCCAGCAGCCTAGCGGGAGCTGTCGAGCAGTACTTC. Protein product: CASSLAGAVEQYF. This chain connects TRBV28 to TRBJ2-7; TRBD2 matches 10 bases. Per the germline V gene, CDR1 is MDHEN and CDR2 is SYDVKM. This CDR3 contains 13 residues. The V and J ends lost 6 bases and 6 bases, in that order; junction bases with no gene match: 5.

To note about this clonotype: A read error may explain this, as a much larger clone is one base away. This sequence joins TRBV11-2 and TRBJ2-7; the D call may be TRBD1 or TRBD2 (5 bases each). The CDR3 contains 13 residues. Germline lookup yields CDR1 SGHAT and CDR2 FQNNGV. The CDR3 loop reads CAGSLGPVYEQYV. The CDR3 coding sequence is TGTGCCGGCAGCTTGGGACCGGTCTACGAGCAGTACGTC.

This sequence joins TRBV15 and TRBJ2-5, with no clear D. Germline V gives CDR1 LNHNV, CDR2 YYDKDF (reference sequence). The CDR3 has 14 residues. The V end was cut by 0 bases, the J end by 2 bases, with 7 bases between. CDR3: CATSRDIVQETQYF. In nucleotides, the CDR3 is TGTGCCACCAGCAGAGATATAGTACAAGAGACCCAGTACTTC.

This clonotype was seen a few times. The chain combines TRBV20-1 with TRBJ2-1; D is unclear. The CDR3 totals 14 residues. Trimming took 6 bases from V and 2 from J, leaving 14 bases between them. Germline V gene lookup returns CDR1 DFQATT and CDR2 SNEGSKA (reference sequence). The CDR3 region has the DNA TGCAGTGCGGTCCCCCCCATGGCCTACAATGAGCAGTTCTTC. Amino acid sequence: CSAVPPMAYNEQFF.

This clonotype was seen a handful of times. The chain joins TRBV2 to TRBJ2-2, with no clear D. Germline CDR1 and CDR2: SNHLY and FYNNEI. The CDR3 consists of 13 residues. V lost 8 bases, J lost 4 bases, and 11 bases lay in between. CDR3 loop: CASSEERTGELFF. The CDR3 nucleotides are TGTGCCAGCTCCGAAGAACGCACCGGGGAGCTGTTTTTT.

The chain couples TRBV4-2 to TRBJ2-5, with D unresolved. CDR1 and CDR2 (germline): LGHNA, YNFKEQ. The V gene lost 0 bases and the J gene lost 5 bases, with 13 bases spanning the gap. The CDR3 runs to 15 residues. The CDR3 nucleotides read TGTGCCAGCAGCCAAGATGAGGCGGCGTGGGAGACCCAGTACTTC. Translation: CASSQDEAAWETQYF.